This T cell receptor beta chain came from a study of spatial heterogeneity in lung cancer. Study background: There were consistently more beta-chain sequences detected than alpha-chain sequences. Bulk RNA-seq from matched material yielded a T cell module score that correlated strongly with TCR transcript counts in tumor regions.

Time point given: sample taken at primary tumor resection. Donation came from 70 or so patients with untreated early-stage non-small cell lung cancer. From tumor, nontumor lung or frozen PBMC, whole RNA was taken unsorted for sequencing. Germline V lookup: CDR1 MNHEY, CDR2 SMNVEV (reference sequence). The CDR3 spans 12 residues. V was cut by 4 bases and J by 7 bases, with 9 bases left in between. TCRdb used MiXCR to reprocess the 5' RACE reads, holding one entry per CDR3 protein. Of approximately 150 distinct CDR3 sequences listed, 25% to 30% are singletons. Study observations and caveats: Counts of expanded alpha and beta TCRs within tumors tracked the tumor nonsynonymous mutation count.

This clonotype is judged hyperexpanded (1% or more). Its antigen is unknown. This beta chain represents an off-target read in a library built for alpha chains; its size is of limited meaning. This sample comprised lung tumor tissue, obtained at surgery. This sequence was found in a female donor with early-stage non-small cell lung cancer. The chain uses TRBV27 and TRBJ2-3, with D possibly matching TRBD2 (5 bases). DNA for the CDR3: TGTGCCAGCAGTTACGCCGGGAATACGCAGTATTTT. Its protein product is CASSYAGNTQYF.